This T cell receptor (beta chain) was sequenced for a study of blood T cell repertoires in COVID-19. Whole-study context: Researchers got acute and convalescent COVID-19 samples from the United States, Italy and Spain. PBMCs, B-cell-depleted T cells, or T cells provided the cDNA or gDNA that made up the material.

The CDR3 is 16 residues long. J was trimmed by 4 bases and V by 4 bases; bases with no gene match: 13. Germline assignment: CDR1 GTSNPN and CDR2 SVGIG (reference sequence). In this sample, this clone turned up a few times. In the source study's methods: Counts of nucleated cells, estimated from reference gene primer amplification, were obtained. The protocol was immunoSEQ multiplex PCR, while the TCRdb copy is restricted to in-frame clones and leaves out a portion. V, J and clone size were drawn from that table, and D and trimming were deduced from the DNA. This table holds roughly 200,000 clones, about three quarters found once.

This receptor was taken from a woman between 45 and 60 years old with active or convalescent COVID-19. The V call is TRBV30, the J call TRBJ1-2; 9 nucleotides agree with TRBD1. The sample taken for sequencing was peripheral blood. In nucleotides, the CDR3 is TGTGCCTGGAACAAGAAACAGGGGGCAAAGTTCTATGGCTACACCTTC. Translated, it gives CAWNKKQGAKFYGYTF.